This TCR beta chain is drawn from a study of blood T cells in healthy people across ages. The donors, all healthy, were Caucasians living in Russia, aged roughly 6 to 100. Drawn from each donor were ten milliliters of peripheral blood. Alongside a J-beta primer mix, a sample-barcoded 5' primer served in a second PCR lasting about 7 to 11 cycles. TCRdb itself ran the 5' RACE reads through MiXCR, one entry per CDR3 protein. The data show roughly 800,000 distinct CDR3 sequences, more than 45% seen once. Comment on this clonotype: Antigen: not known.

General study findings and limits: No conclusive comparison of naive versus antigen-experienced cells was possible with unsorted PBMCs. Estimates based on one million T cells were treated as lower bounds.

This clonotype was sampled from a man under 40 in good health. The material sequenced was blood.

The CDR3 DNA follows: TGCAGTGCTAGAGATCTATTTGGCGGGAGGACTAACAATGAGCAGTTCTTC. Translated: CSARDLFGGRTNNEQFF. The chain links TRBV20-1 to TRBJ2-1; 8 bases align to TRBD2. Germline V gene data show CDR1 as DFQATT and CDR2 as SNEGSKA (reference sequence). V was pared by 0 bases and J by 5 bases, with 12 bases of the junction left unmatched. The CDR3 has 17 amino acids.